This is a list of T cell receptor beta chains from one sample in a study of T cells in Graves' hyperthyroidism and ophthalmopathy. In TCRdb, the multiplex PCR reads were re-called with MiXCR into one record per CDR3 protein. The sample lists roughly 750,000 distinct CDR3 sequences, over 15% occurring once. Sequenced material: blood. The origin of the receptors is a man younger than 35 with Graves' hyperthyroidism. Both conserved end residues are part of each CDR3. The order of the fields is V gene, CDR3 protein.

TRBV7-2 | CASSLLGRSSYNEQFF
TRBV18 | CASSPSGATETQYF
TRBV12-3/TRBV12-4 | CASTSRDLYNEQFF
TRBV27 | CASSATGGWKKLFF
TRBV7-2 | CASSLADYSLQFF
TRBV11-2 | CASSPPGVETQYF
TRBV6-1 | CASRGKGVGNIQYF
TRBV15 | CATRFSGNAEAFF
TRBV6-1 | CASSELADPNTEAFF
TRBV20-1 | CSARRVGGSDSNQPQHF
TRBV5-1 | CASSWQGGMNTEAFF
TRBV20-1 | CSATSGSYTGELFF
TRBV20-1 | CSAVTKSPSYGYTF
TRBV6-2/TRBV6-3 | CASSWGRVNEQFF
TRBV12-3/TRBV12-4 | CASTPSASGRGNEQFF
TRBV28 | CASRGTPEAFF
TRBV3-1 | CASSTGVAVSYEQYF
TRBV7-6 | CASSLWGGNQPQHF
TRBV3-1 | CASSDVAGGVWNTEAFF
TRBV12-3/TRBV12-4 | CASSGLAAHNEQFF
TRBV7-9 | CASSRRDRGQIEQYF
TRBV24-1 | CATSFGGRARDEQFF
TRBV27 | CASSLVGLNTEAFF
TRBV19 | CASTLVYNSYNEQFF
TRBV18 | CASSKGSGLSNQPQHF
TRBV7-9 | CASTGRGTVPYEQYF